This passage covers 30 T cell receptor beta chains from one sample sequenced in a study of blood T cell repertoires in COVID-19. The table came from immunoSEQ multiplex PCR; TCRdb's copy has only in-frame clones and leaves some out. The profile shows roughly 200,000 clones, about 77% of them singletons. Sequencing used peripheral blood. The receptors derive from an elderly woman with active or convalescent COVID-19.

This clone was observed once. J is TRBJ2-5 and V is TRBV7-3, with D tentatively TRBD1 (5 bases). Trimming stripped 4 bases from V and 0 bases from J, with 6 bases between. CDR1 and CDR2 from the germline V gene are SGHTA and FQGTGA. The CDR3 consists of 13 residues. The DNA of the CDR3 is TGTGCCAGCAGCTCAGGGTACCAAGAGACCCAGTACTTC. Translation: CASSSGYQETQYF.

The chain couples TRBV5-5 to TRBJ1-2; 7 bases agree with TRBD1. The germline gives CDR1 SGHKS, CDR2 YYEKEE (reference sequence). With V trimmed by 1 base and J by 8 bases, 5 bases remained unmatched. The CDR3 contains 13 residues. As DNA, the CDR3 is TGTGCCAGCAGCTTGAAGGGGGCAGAAGGCTACACCTTC. This translates into CASSLKGAEGYTF.

The CDR3 loop is CASSYSSNPLAGPQYEQYF. The CDR3 nucleotides read TGTGCCAGCAGTTACTCGAGTAATCCCCTAGCGGGGCCTCAGTACGAGCAGTACTTC. The chain couples TRBV6-2 or TRBV6-3 to TRBJ2-7; 9 bases map to TRBD2. There are 19 residues in the CDR3. Germline CDR1 MNHEY, CDR2 SVGEGT. The ends lost 0 bases at V and 4 bases at J; junction bases unmatched: 16.

The rearrangement links TRBV19 to TRBJ1-1; D call uncertain. The CDR3 covers 15 residues. Germline CDR1 LNHDA, CDR2 SQIVND (reference sequence). The V gene lost 3 bases and the J gene lost 1 base, with 12 bases spanning the gap. CDR3 nucleotide sequence: TGTGCCAGTAGTATTTGGGCCCCGCCGAACACTGAAGCTTTCTTT. Its translation: CASSIWAPPNTEAFF.

V is TRBV5-5 and J is TRBJ1-5; the D gene is possibly TRBD1 (6 bases). V lost 1 base to trimming and J lost 1 base, with 12 bases between them. The CDR3 is 16 residues long. The V gene's germline CDR1 is SGHKS and CDR2 YYEKEE (reference sequence). The CDR3, as DNA: TGTGCCAGCAGCTTGTTGAGACAGGAGAGCAATCAGCCCCAGCATTTT. Translation gives CASSLLRQESNQPQHF.

The CDR3 DNA sequence: TGCGCCAGCAGCGGTAGTAGCGGGCCCACCGGGGAGCTGTTTTTT. It translates to CASSGSSGPTGELFF. The chain recombines TRBV5-1 with TRBJ2-2; TRBD2 aligns across 7 bases. The germline V gene encodes CDR1 SGHRS and CDR2 YFSETQ. Trimming cost V 4 bases and J 4 bases; bases outside gene matches: 7. This CDR3 contains 15 residues.

In this sample, this clone turned up a few times. This chain joins TRBV2 and TRBJ1-3; D ambiguous. The CDR3 totals 15 residues. Per the germline V gene, CDR1 is SNHLY and CDR2 is FYNNEI. V lost 3 bases and J 4 bases, leaving 13 bases between the germline ends. CDR3 bases: TGTGCCAGCAGTGAGGGCAGGAGGATAGGAAACACCATATATTTT. The encoded protein is CASSEGRRIGNTIYF.

The rearrangement joins TRBV4-3 to TRBJ1-2; a weak D match, TRBD1 (6 bases). This CDR3 is built from 14 residues. V dropped 3 bases and J dropped 3 bases, with 11 bases sitting between them. From germline, CDR1 is LGHNA and CDR2 YSLEER. The CDR3, as DNA: TGCGCCAGCAGCCACTCGACAGGAGACTATGGCTACACCTTC. This gives the protein CASSHSTGDYGYTF.

The chain links TRBV28 to TRBJ2-7; possibly TRBD1 for D (6 bases). The CDR3 sequence is 13 residues long. V lost 8 bases to trimming and J lost 2 bases, with 13 bases between them. Germline CDR1 reads MDHEN; CDR2 reads SYDVKM. CDR3: CASQLQGPYEQYF. The CDR3 bases are TGTGCCAGCCAATTACAGGGCCCCTACGAGCAGTACTTC.

The rearrangement links TRBV6-6 to TRBJ2-7; D might be TRBD2 (6 bases). The CDR3 extends over 13 amino acids. Germline V CDR1 and CDR2: MNHNY, SVGAGI (reference sequence). V lost 6 bases and J 2 bases, leaving 11 bases between the germline ends. The CDR3 protein is CASRRDATYEQYF. CDR3 DNA: TGTGCCAGCAGGCGGGACGCTACCTACGAGCAGTACTTC.

This chain connects TRBV23-1 to TRBJ2-3, with 10 bases matching TRBD2. TRBV23-1 is noted as an ORF with a role that remains uncertain. The CDR3 consists of 16 residues. V trimming: 8 bases; J trimming: 0 bases; junction bases outside the gene matches: 8. The CDR3: CASCKKRGGSTDTQYF. Written as DNA, the CDR3 is TGCGCCAGCTGTAAAAAGCGGGGGGGTAGCACAGATACGCAGTATTTT.

The chain uses TRBV7-9 and TRBJ2-5; 16 bases fit TRBD2. CDR1 is SEHNR and CDR2 is FQNEAQ in the germline V gene (reference sequence). The CDR3 covers 17 residues. V lost 5 bases to trimming and J lost 5 bases; unmatched junction nucleotides: 8. In DNA form, the CDR3 reads TGTGCCAGCAGCATACCGGGACTAGCGGGGGGGACGGAGACCCAGTACTTC. Its translation: CASSIPGLAGGTETQYF.

J is TRBJ2-7 and V is TRBV3-1 (or the pseudogene TRBV3-2); D possibly corresponds to TRBD1 (6 bases). The CDR3 sequence is 16 residues long. Germline loops: CDR1 LGHDT, CDR2 YNNKEL (reference sequence). V gave up 4 bases and J gave up 1 base, with 17 bases separating them. In DNA, the CDR3 is TGTGCCAGCAGCCTTTACCTCCGGGACAAGTCCTACGAGCAGTACTTC. This codes for CASSLYLRDKSYEQYF.

This clone was found many times. The chain employs TRBV5-8 and TRBJ1-2, with 7 bases lining up with TRBD1. Germline trimming cut 1 base from V and 2 bases from J; bases unmatched to any gene: 8. Per the germline V gene, CDR1 is SGHTS and CDR2 is YDEGEE. CDR3 length: 16 residues. CDR3 nucleotide sequence: TGTGCCAGCAGCTTGACCACAGGGGTCCGGAACTATGGCTACACCTTC. This gives the protein CASSLTTGVRNYGYTF.

V and J are TRBV7-9 and TRBJ2-5, with 11 bases lining up with TRBD2. The germline CDR1 and CDR2 sequences are SEHNR and FQNEAQ (reference sequence). CDR3 length: 18 amino acids. The V gene end was trimmed by 3 bases and the J gene end by 0 bases; junction bases not matched to a gene: 9. The CDR3 region is CASSFGLAGGTYQETQYF. In DNA, the CDR3 is TGTGCCAGCAGCTTTGGGCTAGCGGGGGGAACATACCAAGAGACCCAGTACTTC.

The rearrangement joins TRBV4-2 to TRBJ1-2; TRBD1 aligns across 11 bases. Germline V gene sequence: CDR1 LGHNA, CDR2 YNFKEQ. The CDR3 length is 17 residues. With 1 base clipped from V and 6 bases from J, the junction kept 10 bases outside the gene matches. DNA for the CDR3: TGTGCCAGCAGCCAAGGGAGGGTAGGACAGGGGGCTCATGGCTACACCTTC. It yields the protein CASSQGRVGQGAHGYTF.

This CDR3 reads CASSFRGGEYGYTF. For the CDR3, the DNA is TGTGCCAGCAGTTTTCGGGGGGGTGAATATGGCTACACCTTC. The chain couples TRBV28 to TRBJ1-2; TRBD1 is a possible D gene (5 bases). Germline-derived CDR1 and CDR2 are MDHEN and SYDVKM. The V end lost 3 bases, the J end lost 5 bases, and 13 bases lay between the germline ends. The CDR3 has 14 amino acids.

The chain employs TRBV7-9 and TRBJ1-1, with 9 bases that match TRBD1. The CDR3 has 15 amino acids. V trimming: 4 bases; J trimming: 1 base; junction bases outside the gene matches: 4. Per germline, CDR1 SEHNR and CDR2 FQNEAQ (reference sequence). CDR3 nucleotide sequence: TGTGCCAGCAGCTGGTTGGGACAGGGGAACACTGAAGCTTTCTTT. This gives the protein CASSWLGQGNTEAFF.

V usage is TRBV6-5 and J usage is TRBJ2-3; 8 bases align to TRBD2. The CDR3 runs 15 residues. CDR1 is MNHEY, CDR2 SVGAGI, per germline. After removal of 4 bases from V and 1 base from J, the junction contained 4 bases not matched to a gene. The CDR3, as DNA: TGTGCCAGCAGTTCCTCACTAGCGGGCACAGATACGCAGTATTTT. Its protein is CASSSSLAGTDTQYF.

This clone appeared a few times. The CDR3 region is CATSKALAGGTDTQYF. The CDR3 coding sequence is TGTGCCACCAGCAAGGCACTAGCGGGGGGTACAGATACGCAGTATTTT. The V call is TRBV15, the J call TRBJ2-3; 12 bases fit TRBD2. Germline CDR1 is LNHNV and CDR2 is YYDKDF (reference sequence). V lost 4 bases and J lost 3; bases outside the gene matches: 5. The CDR3 contains 16 residues. Complete variable domain (other parts from reference TRBV15 and TRBJ2-3): DAMVIQNPRYQVTQFGKPVTLSCSQTLNHNVMYWYQQKSSQAPKLLFHYYDKDFNNEADTPDNFQSRRPNTSFCFLDIRSPGLGDTAMYLCATSKALAGGTDTQYFGPGTRLTVL.

V usage is TRBV18 and J usage is TRBJ2-5; D not certain. The germline V gene encodes CDR1 KGHSH and CDR2 LQKENI. This CDR3 has 13 amino acids. With 2 bases removed from V and 5 bases from J, the gap between germline ends came to 9 bases. The CDR3 DNA sequence: TGTGCCAGCTCACCAGGCAGTCTCGAGACCCAGTACTTC. This encodes CASSPGSLETQYF.

The chain recombines TRBV6-5 with TRBJ1-1, with TRBD1 as a possible D gene (6 bases). Germline V lookup: CDR1 MNHEY, CDR2 SVGAGI. Trimming left V 6 bases short and J 5 bases short, with 16 bases between. The CDR3 sequence is 14 residues long. DNA for the CDR3: TGTGCCAGCAGGCGAGGGACATCCTTAACTGAAGCTTTCTTT. Residues: CASRRGTSLTEAFF.

This clone appeared a single time. V is TRBV7-9 and J is TRBJ2-4; D possibly corresponds to TRBD1 (5 bases). Between the trimmed V and J ends, which lost 0 bases and 4 bases, there was a span of 10 bases. The length of the CDR3 is 15 residues. Germline V gene lookup returns CDR1 SEHNR and CDR2 FQNEAQ (reference sequence). This CDR3 is CASSLAVRAKNIQYF. DNA for the CDR3: TGTGCCAGCAGCTTAGCGGTCAGGGCTAAAAACATTCAGTACTTC.

By sample share, this clone is medium-sized. The chain uses TRBV19 and TRBJ1-5; 10 nucleotides match TRBD1. This CDR3 is built from 15 residues. J gave up 2 bases and V 6 bases, and 4 bases lay outside the gene matches. Per germline, CDR1 LNHDA and CDR2 SQIVND (reference sequence). The CDR3 is CASSTGTGGNQPQHF. CDR3 nucleotides: TGTGCCAGTAGCACCGGGACAGGGGGCAATCAGCCCCAGCATTTT.

This clone has just a few counts. V and J are TRBV2 and TRBJ1-2; tentatively, D is TRBD1 (5 bases). V gave up 5 bases and J gave up 2 bases, with 12 bases separating them. Germline V gene data show CDR1 as SNHLY and CDR2 as FYNNEI. The CDR3 runs to 14 residues. Here the CDR3 DNA reads TGTGCCAGCAGTAAAGGACAAAGGAACTATGGCTACACCTTC. Translation gives CASSKGQRNYGYTF.

The rearrangement links TRBV11-2 to TRBJ1-2, with 9 bases lining up with TRBD1. Germline V gene data show CDR1 as SGHAT and CDR2 as FQNNGV. The CDR3 totals 16 residues. With 3 bases clipped from V and 6 bases from J, the junction kept 11 bases outside the gene matches. The CDR3 is CASSFSVGTGSDGYTF. The CDR3 region has the DNA TGTGCCAGCAGCTTCTCAGTCGGGACAGGGAGCGATGGCTACACCTTC.

J is TRBJ1-3 and V is TRBV19, with unresolved D. The CDR3 totals 14 residues. With 6 bases removed from V and 0 bases from J, the gap between germline ends came to 9 bases. Germline CDR1 and CDR2: LNHDA and SQIVND (reference sequence). CDR3 residues: CASRLRSSGNTIYF. CDR3 coding DNA: TGTGCCAGTAGACTCCGGAGCTCTGGAAACACCATATATTTT.

This clone has just a few counts. The chain combines TRBV7-2 with TRBJ2-5; the D gene is possibly TRBD1 (8 bases). V was trimmed by 1 base and J by 3 bases, leaving 15 bases between them. This CDR3 has 16 amino acids. Germline lookup yields CDR1 SGHTA and CDR2 FQGNSA. CDR3 loop: CASSLGPTGGEETQYF. CDR3 DNA sequence: TGTGCCAGCAGCTTAGGTCCCACAGGGGGGGAAGAGACCCAGTACTTC. The full variable domain, with the rest looked up from reference TRBV7-2 and TRBJ2-5, is GAGVSQSPSNKVTEKGKDVELRCDPISGHTALYWYRQSLGQGLEFLIYFQGNSAPDKSGLPSDRFSAERTGGSVSTLTIQRTQQEDSAVYLCASSLGPTGGEETQYFGPGTRLLVL.

V gene TRBV13 combines with J gene TRBJ1-2, with D perhaps TRBD1 (5 bases). Germline CDR1 reads PRHDT; CDR2 reads FYEKMQ (reference sequence). Trimming removed 5 bases from V and 14 bases from J, with 18 bases in between. The CDR3 covers 12 residues. CDR3 amino acids: CASSPRPSGGTF. The CDR3 bases are TGTGCCAGCAGCCCACGACCCTCGGGGGGGACCTTC.

This clone was observed a few times. The chain combines TRBV12-3 or TRBV12-4 with TRBJ2-4; maybe TRBD1 (5 bases). Deletions cut 6 bases from V and 6 bases from J, with 12 bases between. CDR3 length equals 13 residues. The chain's CDR3 is CASRPQGVNIQYF. Written as DNA, the CDR3 is TGTGCCAGCAGACCCCAGGGTGTAAACATTCAGTACTTC.